What follows are 8 T cell receptor beta chains derived from one specimen sequenced in a study of blood T cells in healthy people across ages. Primers used in a second PCR of about 6 to 11 cycles were a sample-barcoded 5' primer and a J-beta primer mix. TCRdb reprocessed the 5' RACE reads with MiXCR, giving one entry per CDR3 protein. In the table there are some 1.7 million distinct CDR3 sequences, under 30% of which are singletons. Sequenced input: blood. The receptor set was obtained from a woman in her twenties or thirties in good health.

The chain is built from TRBV10-3 and TRBJ1-3; D gene uncertain. Germline-derived CDR1 and CDR2 are ENHRY and SYGVKD. This CDR3 contains 13 residues. V lost 8 bases and J lost 3, with 11 bases in between. The CDR3: CAIQPRVGNTIYF. As DNA, the CDR3 is TGTGCCATCCAGCCGCGGGTTGGAAACACCATATATTTT.

V gene TRBV2 combines with J gene TRBJ2-4; 7 bases fit TRBD1. CDR3 size: 11 residues. Trimming cost V 6 bases and J 12 bases; bases outside gene matches: 5. Germline V gene data show CDR1 as SNHLY and CDR2 as FYNNEI. The CDR3, as DNA: TGTGCCAGCAGCGGGGACAGCGATCAGTACTTC. Translating gives CASSGDSDQYF.

This clonotype was observed a single time. V gene TRBV12-3 or TRBV12-4 combines with J gene TRBJ2-1; TRBD2 matches at 13 bases. The V and J ends lost 3 bases and 0 bases, in that order; junction bases with no gene match: 8. The CDR3 sequence is 19 residues long. The CDR3 DNA reads TGTGCCAGCAGTTTGTCGGGACTAGCGGGACAGAGCTCCTACAATGAGCAGTTCTTC. Its protein is CASSLSGLAGQSSYNEQFF.

The gene calls are TRBV3-1 and TRBJ1-2; the match to TRBD1 covers 8 bases. V was pared by 6 bases and J by 8 bases, with 14 bases of the junction left unmatched. In germline, CDR1 is LGHDT, CDR2 YNNKEL (reference sequence). The CDR3 runs 15 residues. The CDR3 spells CASSGQGLVTGGYTF. CDR3 nucleotides: TGTGCCAGCAGTGGACAGGGTCTCGTCACGGGCGGCTACACCTTC.

In the case of this clonotype: A single base separates this from a much larger clone, so it may be a read error. This rearrangement joins TRBV29-1 to TRBJ2-1; D uncertain. CDR1 and CDR2 from the germline V gene are SQVTM and ANQGSEA. This CDR3 has 14 residues. Between the trimmed V and J ends, which lost 7 bases and 8 bases, there was a span of 21 bases. The CDR3 loop reads CSARRPASNYEQFF. CDR3 sequence (DNA): TGCAGCGCTCGGCGCCCGGCCTCCAACTATGAGCAGTTCTTC.

This clonotype was seen more than once but under ten times. The chain links TRBV29-1 to TRBJ2-7; D may be TRBD1 (5 bases). Germline V lookup: CDR1 SQVTM, CDR2 ANQGSEA. This CDR3 region has 17 residues. The V gene lost 0 bases and the J gene lost 5 bases, with 23 bases spanning the gap. CDR3 protein: CSVEDRDEPLQGHEQYF. CDR3 sequence (DNA): TGCAGCGTTGAAGATCGCGATGAGCCCCTCCAGGGCCACGAGCAGTACTTC.

About this clonotype: The germline gene is not matched at one end of the junction; a read error may be the cause. The chain recombines TRBV28 with TRBJ2-3; 11 bases are a match to TRBD1. The CDR3 totals 15 residues. Germline V CDR1 and CDR2: MDHEN, SYDVKM. The CDR3 nucleotides are TGTGCCAGCAGTTCCTCCGGGACAGGGGGAGATGCGCAGTATTTT. It yields the protein CASSSSGTGGDAQYF. Full variable domain (outside the CDR3, taken from reference TRBV28 and TRBJ2-3): DVKVTQSSRYLVKRTGEKVFLECVQDMDHENMFWYRQDPGLGLRLIYFSYDVKMKEKGDIPEGYSVSREKKERFSLILESASTNQTSMYLCASSSSGTGGDAQYFGPGTRLTVL.

This clonotype was found a few times. This chain links TRBV24-1 with TRBJ2-1, with a tentative D call TRBD2 (5 bases). This CDR3 has 19 residues. CDR1 KGHDR and CDR2 SFDVKD come from the germline V gene. V dropped 1 base and J dropped 3 bases, with 21 bases sitting between them. The CDR3 loop reads CATSDLGAGDAGFYNEQFF. The CDR3 DNA reads TGTGCCACCAGTGATTTAGGTGCGGGTGATGCGGGTTTCTACAATGAGCAGTTCTTC.